This T cell receptor beta chain was sequenced in a study of T cells after yellow fever vaccination. Study-level information: For low cell numbers, libraries were made with SMART-Seq v4 Ultra Low Input. Findings of the study overall: Detected again after the booster were most primary-vaccination clones, at 95% to 96% CD4 and approximately 85% CD8.

With 1 base clipped from V and 7 bases from J, the junction kept 10 bases outside the gene matches. CDR3 length equals 17 residues. Germline CDR1 reads SGHTA; CDR2 reads FQGNSA. Synthesis of TCR cDNA relied on 5'RACE template switching, which attached a universal primer site and UMIs. From the 5' RACE reads, TCRdb called clonotypes with MiXCR, one entry per CDR3 protein. The sample records almost 600,000 distinct CDR3 sequences, roughly 14% being singletons. This clonotype was picked up a small number of times. Its matching antigen is unknown. The chain carries TRBV7-2 and TRBJ2-1; 10 nucleotides line up with TRBD2. This specimen consisted of PBMCs, obtained on the day of the yellow fever booster vaccination. This receptor was identified in a man aged 25-40 years who received the YFV17D yellow fever vaccine. The CDR3 coding sequence is TGTGCCAGCAGCTTAGTGGCTAGCGGGAGTTACTTGAATGAGCAGTTCTTC. It codes for CASSLVASGSYLNEQFF. Together with reference TRBV7-2 and TRBJ2-1, the CDR3 gives the full variable domain: GAGVSQSPSNKVTEKGKDVELRCDPISGHTALYWYRQSLGQGLEFLIYFQGNSAPDKSGLPSDRFSAERTGGSVSTLTIQRTQQEDSAVYLCASSLVASGSYLNEQFFGPGTRLTVL.